The 25 T cell receptor beta chains listed next were all sequenced from one sample in a study of CD8 T cells in Susac syndrome. RNA amounts of roughly 0.45 to 1 ug underwent reverse transcription with random hexamers. TCRdb reanalysed the immunoSEQ multiplex PCR reads using MiXCR and keeps one entry per CDR3 protein. Here the sample spans about 210,000 distinct CDR3 sequences, about 96% being singletons. Specimen: CD4+ T cells from PBMCs. The receptors were gathered from a human donor with multiple sclerosis.

V gene TRBV29-1 combines with J gene TRBJ2-5; D may be TRBD1 (5 bases). Trimming pared 4 bases from V and 5 bases from J, leaving 11 bases between. CDR3 size: 12 residues. Per germline, CDR1 SQVTM and CDR2 ANQGSEA. DNA of the CDR3: TGCAGCGTTGCAGGGATAGGCGAGACCCAGTACTTC. Translating it yields CSVAGIGETQYF.

CDR3 region: CATSRDKRSTVYEQYF. In DNA form, the CDR3 reads TGTGCCACCAGCAGAGATAAAAGATCCACCGTTTACGAGCAGTACTTC. This rearrangement joins TRBV15 to TRBJ2-7; D gene ambiguous. In germline, CDR1 is LNHNV, CDR2 YYDKDF (reference sequence). There are 16 residues in the CDR3. Trimming took off 0 bases at V and 4 bases at J, with 16 bases between the two ends.

The chain couples TRBV2 to TRBJ1-6, with TRBD1 as a possible D gene (5 bases). Germline lookup yields CDR1 SNHLY and CDR2 FYNNEI. V was shortened by 0 bases and J by 10 bases, with 16 bases between the two germline ends. CDR3 length: 16 amino acids. The CDR3 is CASSEARGGGVSPLHF. As DNA, the CDR3 is TGTGCCAGCAGTGAAGCGCGTGGGGGAGGGGTCTCACCCCTCCACTTT.

The V call is TRBV5-4, the J call TRBJ2-2; weak D call: TRBD2 (5 bases). Trimming removed 4 bases from V and 1 base from J, with 14 bases in between. This CDR3 is 16 amino acids long. CDR1 is SGHNT and CDR2 is YYREEE in the germline V gene (reference sequence). The CDR3: CASSRPTSGNTGELFF. The CDR3, as DNA: TGTGCCAGCAGCCGTCCCACTAGTGGGAACACCGGGGAGCTGTTTTTT.

The V gene is TRBV29-1, the J gene TRBJ1-5; 7 bases line up with TRBD1. The length of the CDR3 is 15 residues. Germline values: CDR1 SQVTM, CDR2 ANQGSEA. The V segment lost 8 bases and the J segment 4 bases; nucleotides outside the gene matches: 14. CDR3 DNA: TGCAGCACTTCCCGGGACAGCGTTTATAATCAGCCCCAGCATTTT. Its protein is CSTSRDSVYNQPQHF.

This clonotype has a single count. The chain links TRBV12-3 or TRBV12-4 to TRBJ2-1, with TRBD2 matching over 7 bases. The CDR3 spans 14 residues. V dropped 0 bases and J dropped 10; count of bases not matched to a gene: 6. CDR3 nucleotide sequence: TGTGCCAGCAGTTTAGCCGGTTTGCGGGAGGAGCAGTTCTTC. Its protein is CASSLAGLREEQFF.

The gene calls are TRBV12-3 or TRBV12-4 and TRBJ1-5; 7 bases are a match to TRBD1. The CDR3 is made up of 15 amino acids. Losses at the gene ends were 5 bases for V and 5 bases for J; bases not matched to a gene: 9. The CDR3 loop reads CASSQYRGRDQPQHF. CDR3 nucleotides: TGTGCCAGCAGTCAATACAGGGGTCGTGATCAGCCCCAGCATTTT.

The chain couples TRBV15 to TRBJ2-7, with D unresolved. The CDR3 contains 14 residues. The V gene's germline CDR1 is LNHNV and CDR2 YYDKDF (reference sequence). V lost 6 bases to trimming and J lost 1 base, with 13 bases between them. CDR3 protein: CATSRIIASYEQYF. The DNA of the CDR3 is TGTGCCACCAGTCGGATTATAGCTTCCTACGAGCAGTACTTC.

The count of this clonotype is one. The V and J genes are TRBV20-1 and TRBJ2-4; no reliable D call. Germline assignment: CDR1 DFQATT and CDR2 SNEGSKA (reference sequence). The CDR3 loop spans 13 amino acids. V lost 3 bases to trimming and J lost 8 bases, with 14 bases between them. The CDR3 here is CSARPGERYIQYF. The CDR3 coding sequence is TGCAGTGCTAGGCCCGGTGAAAGATACATTCAGTACTTC.

CDR3 protein: CASSPPRRQGTGELFF. The CDR3 DNA reads TGTGCCAGCTCACCACCCCGAAGACAGGGAACCGGGGAGCTGTTTTTT. The V and J genes are TRBV18 and TRBJ2-2; TRBD1 aligns across 7 bases. CDR1 KGHSH and CDR2 LQKENI come from the germline V gene. The CDR3 spans 16 residues. The trim removed 0 bases at V and 5 bases at J, leaving 6 bases unmatched.

This chain links TRBV15 with TRBJ1-5; D uncertain. V gave up 0 bases and J gave up 8 bases, with 8 bases separating them. This CDR3 has 13 residues. From germline, CDR1 is LNHNV and CDR2 YYDKDF (reference sequence). The CDR3 bases are TGTGCCACCAGCAGAGATTATCTGGAGCCCCAGCATTTT. This sequence encodes CATSRDYLEPQHF.

This sequence joins TRBV7-9 and TRBJ1-1, with 9 bases aligning to TRBD1. V shed 5 bases and J 4 bases; nucleotides not matched to a gene: 5. Germline V lookup: CDR1 SEHNR, CDR2 FQNEAQ (reference sequence). CDR3 length equals 14 residues. The CDR3 nucleotides read TGTGCCAGCAGCCCCAGGACAGGGGTCACTGAAGCTTTCTTT. As protein: CASSPRTGVTEAFF.

This chain joins TRBV18 and TRBJ2-3; tentative D call: TRBD1 (6 bases). The germline V gene has CDR1 KGHSH and CDR2 LQKENI. V lost 1 base and J lost 2, with 13 bases in between. This CDR3 has 16 residues. In DNA, the CDR3 is TGTGCCAGCTCACCACTCCGGGACACCTACACAGATACGCAGTATTTT. Amino acid sequence: CASSPLRDTYTDTQYF.

The V call is TRBV6-5, the J call TRBJ2-5; 9 bases line up with TRBD1. With V trimmed by 2 bases and J by 4 bases, 2 bases remained unmatched. CDR1 is MNHEY, CDR2 SVGAGI, per germline. CDR3 length: 14 residues. CDR3 protein: CASSYGTGLETQYF. CDR3 DNA: TGTGCCAGCAGTTACGGGACAGGGTTAGAGACCCAGTACTTC.

The rearrangement uses TRBV9 and TRBJ2-7, with D possibly being TRBD1 or TRBD2 (5 bases each). This CDR3 spans 15 amino acids. CDR1 and CDR2 from the germline V gene are SGDLS and YYNGEE. The V end lost 4 bases, the J end lost 5 bases, and 19 bases lay between the germline ends. This chain's CDR3 is CASSPREGRTDEQYF. In nucleotides, the CDR3 is TGTGCCAGCAGCCCACGTGAGGGGCGCACCGACGAGCAGTACTTC.

The rearrangement links TRBV7-9 to TRBJ2-1; D is undetermined. Germline V lookup: CDR1 SEHNR, CDR2 FQNEAQ (reference sequence). This CDR3 comprises 12 residues. Trimming shortened V by 2 bases and J by 8 bases, and 7 bases separated the two germline ends. The CDR3 sequence is CASSLLPHEQFF. The DNA for the CDR3 is TGTGCCAGCAGCTTACTTCCCCATGAGCAGTTCTTC.

The count of this clonotype is one. This sequence joins TRBV3-1 and TRBJ2-1, with 14 positions matching TRBD2. There are 14 residues in the CDR3. Germline V gene data show CDR1 as LGHDT and CDR2 as YNNKEL (reference sequence). Losses at the gene ends were 6 bases for V and 8 bases for J; bases not matched to a gene: 3. Written as DNA, the CDR3 is TGTGCCAGCAGGGGGACTAGCGGGAGTTATGAGCAGTTCTTC. It is translated as CASRGTSGSYEQFF.

The chain joins TRBV20-1 to TRBJ2-2, with 8 bases identical to TRBD1. The CDR3 is 13 residues long. Trimming removed 5 bases from V and 2 bases from J; junction bases left unmatched: 1. Germline loops: CDR1 DFQATT, CDR2 SNEGSKA (reference sequence). CDR3 in amino acids: CSADRGNTGELFF. Written as DNA, the CDR3 is TGCAGTGCTGACAGGGGAAACACCGGGGAGCTGTTTTTT.

This sequence joins TRBV2 and TRBJ2-7; D gene uncertain. Germline CDR1 is SNHLY and CDR2 is FYNNEI. The ends were cut back, 2 bases at V and 2 bases at J, with 4 bases in the middle. The CDR3 covers 12 residues. The CDR3, as DNA: TGTGCCAGCAGTGAAATCCCCTACGAGCAGTACTTC. It yields the protein CASSEIPYEQYF. The full variable domain, its missing parts supplied by reference TRBV2 and TRBJ2-7, is EPEVTQTPSHQVTQMGQEVILRCVPISNHLYFYWYRQILGQKVEFLVSFYNNEISEKSEIFDDQFSVERPDGSNFTLKIRSTKLEDSAMYFCASSEIPYEQYFGPGTRLTVT.

The chain carries TRBV28 and TRBJ2-5; TRBD1 might be the D (6 bases). Trimming left V 6 bases short and J 3 bases short, with 20 bases between. The CDR3 sequence is 16 residues long. Per the germline V gene, CDR1 is MDHEN and CDR2 is SYDVKM. The CDR3 is CASRDWIDRREETQYF. CDR3 sequence (DNA): TGTGCCAGCAGGGATTGGATAGACAGGAGAGAAGAGACCCAGTACTTC.

This clonotype was recorded a few times. The chain recombines TRBV20-1 with TRBJ2-3, with 9 positions matching TRBD2. The CDR3 contains 12 residues. CDR1 and CDR2 (germline): DFQATT, SNEGSKA (reference sequence). V trimming: 5 bases; J trimming: 6 bases; junction bases outside the gene matches: 3. CDR3 sequence: CSAVAGADTQYF. CDR3 nucleotide sequence: TGCAGTGCTGTAGCGGGAGCGGATACGCAGTATTTT.

The chain couples TRBV6-5 to TRBJ1-5, with TRBD1 matching over 7 bases. V dropped 2 bases and J dropped 7; count of bases not matched to a gene: 8. CDR3 length: 15 amino acids. The germline CDR1 and CDR2 sequences are MNHEY and SVGAGI. DNA for the CDR3: TGTGCCAGCAGTTACATAGGGGGCGCGGGGCAGCCCCAGCATTTT. Residues: CASSYIGGAGQPQHF.

The chain combines TRBV12-3 or TRBV12-4 with TRBJ1-2; possibly TRBD1 for D (6 bases). The V and J ends lost 5 bases and 7 bases respectively, with 20 bases between them. The CDR3 has 15 amino acids. The CDR3 coding sequence is TGTGCCAGCAGTCCGGCGGGGGGGCCCATTGGTGGCTACACCTTC. It is translated as CASSPAGGPIGGYTF.

V usage is TRBV5-1 and J usage is TRBJ2-5, with 9 bases aligning to TRBD1. After removal of 4 bases from V and 3 bases from J, the junction contained 7 bases not matched to a gene. Germline values: CDR1 SGHRS, CDR2 YFSETQ. This CDR3 is built from 15 residues. The CDR3: CASSPGTGNEETQYF. Written as DNA, the CDR3 is TGCGCCAGCAGCCCCGGGACAGGGAACGAAGAGACCCAGTACTTC.

This rearrangement joins TRBV27 to TRBJ2-7; D gene ambiguous. The CDR3 contains 14 residues. Per germline, CDR1 MNHEY and CDR2 SMNVEV (reference sequence). Trimming stripped 2 bases from V and 1 base from J, with 9 bases between. CDR3 DNA: TGTGCCAGCAGTTTAAGGGTTTCGTCCTACGAGCAGTACTTC. It is translated as CASSLRVSSYEQYF.